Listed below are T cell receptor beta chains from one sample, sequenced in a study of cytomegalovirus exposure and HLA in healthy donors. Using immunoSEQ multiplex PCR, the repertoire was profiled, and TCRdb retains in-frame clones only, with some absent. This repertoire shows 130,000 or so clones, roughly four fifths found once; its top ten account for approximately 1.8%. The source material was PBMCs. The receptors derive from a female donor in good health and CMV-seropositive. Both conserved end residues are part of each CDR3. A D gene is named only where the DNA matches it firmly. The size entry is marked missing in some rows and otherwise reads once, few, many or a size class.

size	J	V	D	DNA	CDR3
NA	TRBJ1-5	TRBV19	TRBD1	TGTGCCAGTAGTCCCGGGACAGTTCAAAGGCAGCCCCAGCATTTT	CASSPGTVQRQPQHF
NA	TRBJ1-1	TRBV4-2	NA	TGTGCCAGCAGCCAAGGACAGGTTAGGCCTGAAGCTTTCTTT	CASSQGQVRPEAFF
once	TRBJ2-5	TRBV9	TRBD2	TGTGCCAGCAGCGTACTAGCGGGGGGCCAAGAGACCCAGTACTTC	CASSVLAGGQETQYF
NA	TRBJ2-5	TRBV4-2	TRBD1	TGTGCCAGCAGCCAACCCCCGGGACAGGCAGGGGAAGAGACCCAGTACTTC	CASSQPPGQAGEETQYF
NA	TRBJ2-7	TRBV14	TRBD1	TGTGCCAGCAGCTCTCGGACAGGGCTCTACGAGCAGTACTTC	CASSSRTGLYEQYF
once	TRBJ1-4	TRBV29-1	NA	TGCAGCGTTGAGAAGGTTAGGAGTCCTGAAAAACTGTTTTTT	CSVEKVRSPEKLFF
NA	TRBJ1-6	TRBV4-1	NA	TGCGCCAGCAGCCAAGTGGGGCCAGGGGCACCCCTCCACTTT	CASSQVGPGAPLHF
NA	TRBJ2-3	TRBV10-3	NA	TGTGCCATCAGTGACTCGGATACGCAGTATTTT	CAISDSDTQYF
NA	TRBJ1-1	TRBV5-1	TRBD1	TGCGCCAGCAGCTTCCCTCACGGGACAGGTGTTACTGAAGCTTTCTTT	CASSFPHGTGVTEAFF
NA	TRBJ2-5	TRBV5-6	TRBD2	TGTGCCAGCAGAAACGTGGGTCGCGGGAGCTCCGAAGTGGAGACCCAGTACTTC	CASRNVGRGSSEVETQYF
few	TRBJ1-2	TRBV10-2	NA	TGCGCCAGCAGTGGGGCCCTTTTCTCCTATGGCTACACCTTC	CASSGALFSYGYTF
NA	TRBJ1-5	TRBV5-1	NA	TGCGCCAGCAGCTTGGGACATAATCAGCCCCAGCATTTT	CASSLGHNQPQHF
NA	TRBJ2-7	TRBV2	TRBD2	TGTGCCAGCAGTCGGGGGGGCGCCTACGAGCAGTACTTC	CASSRGGAYEQYF
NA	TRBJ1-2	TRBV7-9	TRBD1	TGTGCCAGCAGCCGGGGACAGCTTAACTATGGCTACACCTTC	CASSRGQLNYGYTF
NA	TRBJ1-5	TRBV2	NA	TGTGCCAGCAGTCGACAGTTGAACGGCAATCAGCCCCAGCATTTT	CASSRQLNGNQPQHF
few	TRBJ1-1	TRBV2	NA	TGTGCCAGCAGTGAGTGGCAGGGTCTGACTGAAGCTTTCTTT	CASSEWQGLTEAFF
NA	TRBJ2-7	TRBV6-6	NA	TGTGCCAGCAGCCCCTACGAAGTCGAGCAGTACTTC	CASSPYEVEQYF
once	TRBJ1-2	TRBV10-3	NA	TGTGCCATCAGTGAGCCTCAGGGGAACTATGGCTACACCTTC	CAISEPQGNYGYTF
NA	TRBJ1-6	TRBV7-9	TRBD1	TGTGCCAGCAGCGGGGACAGGGTGAAGTCACCCCTCCACTTT	CASSGDRVKSPLHF
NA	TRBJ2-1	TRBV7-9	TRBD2	TGTGCCAGCAGCTTAAAGGGACTAGGGAGCAATGAGCAGTTCTTC	CASSLKGLGSNEQFF
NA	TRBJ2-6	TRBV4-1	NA	TGCGCCAGCAGCCGACAGTCCTCTGGGGCCAACGTCCTGACTTTC	CASSRQSSGANVLTF
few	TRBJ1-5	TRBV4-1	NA	TGCGCCAGCAGCCAAGAACACAGGGCCTATAGCAATCAGCCCCAGCATTTT	CASSQEHRAYSNQPQHF
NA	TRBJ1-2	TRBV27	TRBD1	TGTGCCAGCAGTCCCATCGTGGGACAGGTCAATGGCTACACCTTC	CASSPIVGQVNGYTF
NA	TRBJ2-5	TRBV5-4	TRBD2	TGTGCCAGCAGCTTGTATGCTAGCGGGAGATCAAAAGAGACCCAGTACTTC	CASSLYASGRSKETQYF
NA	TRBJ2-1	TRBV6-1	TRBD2	TGTGCCAGCAGTGGACTAGCGGGAGGATATGAGCAGTTCTTC	CASSGLAGGYEQFF
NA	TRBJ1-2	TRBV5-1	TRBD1	TGCGCCAGCAGCTTGGCCTTCGGACAGGGGGCATGGTATGGCTACACCTTC	CASSLAFGQGAWYGYTF
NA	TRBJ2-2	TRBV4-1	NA	TGCGCCAGCAGTACTGCCAGGGGCACCGGGGAGCTGTTTTTT	CASSTARGTGELFF
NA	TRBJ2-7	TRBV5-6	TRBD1	TGTGCCAGCAGCTGGGGACAGGGTGGATACGAGCAGTACTTC	CASSWGQGGYEQYF
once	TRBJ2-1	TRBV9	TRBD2	TGTGCCAGCAGCGTAGCCGCGGGGGTAGATGAGCAGTTCTTC	CASSVAAGVDEQFF
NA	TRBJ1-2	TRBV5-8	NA	TGTGCCAGCAGCTTGGTCCGGGATGGCTACACCTTC	CASSLVRDGYTF
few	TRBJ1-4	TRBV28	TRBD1	TGTGCCAGCAGTTTACCAGGACAGGGCGACTATGAAAAACTGTTTTTT	CASSLPGQGDYEKLFF
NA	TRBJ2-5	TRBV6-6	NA	TGTGCCAGCAGGCCAGCAGGTACACAAGAGACCCAGTACTTC	CASRPAGTQETQYF
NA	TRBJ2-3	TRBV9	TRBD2	TGTGCCAGCAGCATCACGGGGCGGGAGCCGGAGGCAGATACGCAGTATTTT	CASSITGREPEADTQYF
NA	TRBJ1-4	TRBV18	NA	TGTGCCAGCTCAGCGGACGGAGGGACGAATGAAAAACTGTTTTTT	CASSADGGTNEKLFF
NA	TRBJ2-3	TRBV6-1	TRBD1	TGTGCCAGCAGTCGAGGGCAGGGGGCAACAGATACGCAGTATTTT	CASSRGQGATDTQYF
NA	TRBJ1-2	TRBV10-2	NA	TGCGCCAGCAGTGAGTCAGGGGGGGCTATTGGCTACACCTTC	CASSESGGAIGYTF
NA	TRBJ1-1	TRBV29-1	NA	TGCAGCGTTCGGCAGGGAATCCGCACTGAAGCTTTCTTT	CSVRQGIRTEAFF
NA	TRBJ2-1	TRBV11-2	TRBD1	TGTGCCAGCAGCTCCTTAACAGGGGGAAATGAGCAGTTCTTC	CASSSLTGGNEQFF
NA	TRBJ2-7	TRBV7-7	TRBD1	TGTGCCAGCAGCCCCGGACAGGGGAACAGCGAGCAGTACTTC	CASSPGQGNSEQYF
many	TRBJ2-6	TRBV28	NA	TGTGCCAGCAGTTTGTCGGTAGATGGGGCCAACGTCCTGACTTTC	CASSLSVDGANVLTF
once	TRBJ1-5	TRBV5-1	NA	TGCGCCAGCAGCTTGATTTCCGGTCAGCCCCAGCATTTT	CASSLISGQPQHF
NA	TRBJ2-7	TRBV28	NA	TGTGCCAGCAGTTTCGGAGGGAACGTACACGAGCAGTACTTC	CASSFGGNVHEQYF